This TCR beta chain was sequenced in a study of shared T cell receptors in the human thymus. Germline CDR1 is SNHLY and CDR2 is FYNNEI. The J segment lost 1 base and the V segment lost 4 bases, leaving 3 bases of the junction unmatched. The CDR3 length is 16 residues. Assay used: immunoSEQ multiplex PCR; TCRdb lists only in-frame clones, some missing. The sample has 550,000 to 800,000 clones; over 75% are singletons. The same data also went into a second study, on human thymus T cells.

The specimen sequenced was thymocytes. The V call is TRBV2, the J call TRBJ2-6, with 8 positions matching TRBD1. This receptor was taken from a girl under three years old with a congenital heart defect. The CDR3 nucleotides are TGTGCCAGCAGTGGGACAGGGTGGTCTGGGGCCAACGTCCTGACTTTC. Protein: CASSGTGWSGANVLTF.